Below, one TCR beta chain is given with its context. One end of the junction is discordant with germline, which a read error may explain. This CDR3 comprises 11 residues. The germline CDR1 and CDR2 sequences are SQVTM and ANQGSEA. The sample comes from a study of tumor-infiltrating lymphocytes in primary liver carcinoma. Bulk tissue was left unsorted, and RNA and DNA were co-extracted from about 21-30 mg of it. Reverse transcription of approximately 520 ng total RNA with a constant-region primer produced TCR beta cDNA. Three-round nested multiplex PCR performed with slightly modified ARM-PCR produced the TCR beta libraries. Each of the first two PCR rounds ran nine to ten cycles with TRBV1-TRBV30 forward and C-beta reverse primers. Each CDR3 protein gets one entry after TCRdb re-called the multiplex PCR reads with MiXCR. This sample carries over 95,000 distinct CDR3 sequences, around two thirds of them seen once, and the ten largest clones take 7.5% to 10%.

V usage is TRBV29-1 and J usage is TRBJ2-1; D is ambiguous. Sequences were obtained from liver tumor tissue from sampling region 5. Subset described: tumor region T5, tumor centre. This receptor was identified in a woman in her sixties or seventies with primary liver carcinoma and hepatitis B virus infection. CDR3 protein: CSIETYNEQFF. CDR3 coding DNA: TGCAGCATTGAGACCTACAATGAGCAATTCTTC.